This T cell receptor beta chain was found in a study of blood T cell repertoires in COVID-19. Germline CDR1 and CDR2: SNHLY and FYNNEI. The CDR3 length is 12 residues. The V end was cut by 4 bases, the J end by 3 bases, with 7 bases between. Measured with immunoSEQ multiplex PCR; TCRdb has only the in-frame clones, and not every one. Among roughly 180,000 clones listed, around 85% were seen once. This chain links TRBV2 with TRBJ2-7; D is uncertain. This receptor was identified in a woman between 35 and 50 years old with acute COVID-19. The specimen sequenced was PBMCs or T cells enriched from blood (not recorded which). CDR3 sequence reads: CASSGRVYEQYF. CDR3 sequence (DNA): TGTGCCAGCAGTGGGAGAGTCTACGAGCAGTACTTC.